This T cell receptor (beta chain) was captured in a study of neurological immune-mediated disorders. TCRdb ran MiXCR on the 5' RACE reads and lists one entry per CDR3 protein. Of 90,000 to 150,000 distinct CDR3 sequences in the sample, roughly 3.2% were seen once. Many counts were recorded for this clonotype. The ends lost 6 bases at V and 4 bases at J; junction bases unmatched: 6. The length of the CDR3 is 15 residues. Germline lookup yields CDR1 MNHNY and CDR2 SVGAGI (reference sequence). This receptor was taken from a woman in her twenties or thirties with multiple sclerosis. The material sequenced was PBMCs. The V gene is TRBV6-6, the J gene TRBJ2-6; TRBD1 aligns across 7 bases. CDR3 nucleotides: TGTGCCAGCAGACCGACAGGGTACGGGGCCAACGTCCTGACTTTC. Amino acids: CASRPTGYGANVLTF.